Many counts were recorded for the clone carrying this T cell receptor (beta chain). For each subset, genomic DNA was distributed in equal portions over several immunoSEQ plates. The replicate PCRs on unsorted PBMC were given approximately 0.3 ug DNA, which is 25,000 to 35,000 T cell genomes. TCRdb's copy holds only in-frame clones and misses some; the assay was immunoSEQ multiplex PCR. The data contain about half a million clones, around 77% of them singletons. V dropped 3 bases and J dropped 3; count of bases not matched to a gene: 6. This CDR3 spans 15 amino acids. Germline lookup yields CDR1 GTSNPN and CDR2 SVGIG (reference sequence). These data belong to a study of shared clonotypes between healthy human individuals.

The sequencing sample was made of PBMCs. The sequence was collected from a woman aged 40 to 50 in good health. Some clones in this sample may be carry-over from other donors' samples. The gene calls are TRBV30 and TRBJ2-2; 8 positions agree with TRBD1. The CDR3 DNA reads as TGTGCCTGGAGCCTTTCGGACAGGGACACCGGGGAGCTGTTTTTT. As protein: CAWSLSDRDTGELFF.